This T cell receptor beta chain was observed in a study of T cell responses to AZD1222 COVID-19 vaccine (dated by TCRdb to about 2021). In the study overall: AZD1222 recipients with second doses at about 4 weeks or about 12 weeks were pooled, because spike-specific TCR depth and breadth did not differ between schedules. A total of around 240 trial participants underwent TCR sequencing, of whom about 210 had received two doses of AZD1222 and around 25 had received two doses of the MenACWY control vaccine. Trial participants were enrolled by age into 18-55, 56-69 and 70-plus year subgroups, with about 150, 28 and 57 TCR-sequenced participants respectively. The investigation overall reported the following: Spike-specific TCR breadth and depth rose significantly after two AZD1222 doses compared with day 0 and with MenACWY recipients. The vaccine-associated CD4 TCRs covered the entire spike protein, and the dominant responses fell in regions 160-218 and 743-854. The 56-69-year group was small, and its depth increase did not reach significance, likely because of low power. Conclusions about previously exposed vaccinees are limited because only a handful of AZD1222 recipients were SARS-CoV-2 seropositive at baseline. Because no day 14 peak-response samples were available, repertoires were characterized only after the peak T cell response. Most participants were white British and females outnumbered males, and the authors suggested that clonal diversity may have been underestimated. Epitopes outside the regions mutated in the B.1.351 and B.1.1.7 variants were reportedly recognized by nearly half of the unique spike-specific TCRs.

The CDR3 sequence holds 17 residues, the cysteine and phenylalanine included. Left in the record is the CDR3 DNA by itself, 51 bases read in frame from the first base. Via the germline V gene, CDR1 is SGHDN and CDR2 FVKESK. V gives up 1 base and J gives up 3 bases, and the segment between their germline ends measures 18 bases. The CDR3 regions of human TCRbeta chains were subjected to immunosequencing. Processing in the source paper ran as follows. Repertoire TCRs were checked for matches against a reference library of SARS-CoV-2-specific TCRs that had been generated using the MIRA antigen-specificity platform. Breadth meant the fraction of unique TCRs that were SARS-CoV-2-associated, whereas depth meant the fraction of total T cells that were SARS-CoV-2-associated. Using the MIRA data, every spike-specific TCR was mapped to the spike region that the TCR reacted to and assigned to either a CD4 or a CD8 class. Log10-transformed breadth and depth values were compared by one-way ANOVA with Sidak's multiple comparisons tests. TCRdb carries this immuneACCESS record with in-frame sequences only. Its versions omit some clonotypes, under half of them owing to an unresolved V gene in the studies checked, with the rest unexplained. V, J and clone size reflect that table, while D and trimming were determined from the DNA. Here the sample has around 95,000 clones; just under 90% occur a single time. Together, the top ten hold 15% to 20% of the sample.

This clone was seen only once. Its antigen is not yet known. No qualities accompany the bases; no much larger clone lies one base away. The time point label of this sample denotes: baseline before first vaccination. Samples from vaccinated people were obtained from the UK trials COV001 and COV002, which included a single-blind randomized controlled phase 2/3 trial of AZD1222 (ChAdOx1 nCoV-19) in healthy adults. For TCRbeta chain sequencing, PBMC samples were collected from trial participants at day 0 and at day 28 after the second dose. Recombination linked TRBV14 to TRBJ1-1, with the D segment identity uncertain. The sequences come from peripheral blood, collected on day 0 of AZD1222 vaccination. This receptor was obtained from an adult in good health. The bases are TGTGCCAGCAGCCAAGGTACCGGGCTCCTCGCAGACACTGAAGCTTTCTTT. Its translation is CASSQGTGLLADTEAFF.